A single T cell receptor (beta chain) is shown here with its context. The target antigen is unknown. This specimen belongs to a study of T-cell memory formation after mild COVID-19. The study's findings and limits: Second-wave clones reaching peak frequency on day 37 lacked confirmed SARS-CoV-2 specificity. CD4/CD8 balance held among clones contracting day 15 to 85, and later expanders leaned CD4+. Those CD4+ clones that contracted were mainly in CM and EM (CD8+ ones in EMRA).

From the 5' RACE reads, TCRdb called clonotypes with MiXCR, one entry per CDR3 protein. The sample holds around 510,000 distinct CDR3 sequences, about 22% seen once. The germline gives CDR1 SNHLY, CDR2 FYNNEI. V was pared by 5 bases and J by 3 bases, with 9 bases of the junction left unmatched. The CDR3 has 16 residues. V gene TRBV2 combines with J gene TRBJ2-7, with TRBD2 matching 11 bases. Material: PBMCs or a T cell subset sorted from them (not recorded which). The TCR was taken from an adult woman who had mild COVID-19 (a few samples of this study predate the infection). Cell type and time point are not known. DNA of the CDR3: TGTGCCAGCAGTCTTAGCGGGAGGGAGTTTAGCTACGAGCAGTACTTC. Amino acids: CASSLSGREFSYEQYF.